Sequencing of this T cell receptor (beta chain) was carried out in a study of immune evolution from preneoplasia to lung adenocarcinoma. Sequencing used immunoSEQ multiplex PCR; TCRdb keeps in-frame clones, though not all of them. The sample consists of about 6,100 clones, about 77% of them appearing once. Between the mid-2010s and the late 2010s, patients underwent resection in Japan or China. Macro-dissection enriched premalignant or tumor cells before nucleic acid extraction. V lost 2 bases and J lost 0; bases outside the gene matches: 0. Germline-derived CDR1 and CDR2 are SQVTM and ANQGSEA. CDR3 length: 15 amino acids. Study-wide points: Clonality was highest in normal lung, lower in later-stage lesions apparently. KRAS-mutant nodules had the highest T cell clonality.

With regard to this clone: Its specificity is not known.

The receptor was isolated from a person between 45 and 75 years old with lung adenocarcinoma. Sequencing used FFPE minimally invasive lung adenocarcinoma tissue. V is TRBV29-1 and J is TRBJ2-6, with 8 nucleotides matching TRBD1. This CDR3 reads CSVETGGSGANVLTF. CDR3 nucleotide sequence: TGCAGCGTTGAAACAGGGGGCTCTGGGGCCAACGTCCTGACTTTC.